One T cell receptor beta chain is described in this entry. The antigen remains unidentified. The data were taken from a study of shared clonotypes between healthy human individuals. Looking at the study overall: CD4 naive cells filled three plates per donor, CD4 memory three, CD8 naive two and CD8 memory one. Study-wide points: Clonotypes that were shared across a few donors made up around 5.5% of naive CD4 clonotypes. Relative to clonotypes present in all four donors, those not shared had lower generation probabilities.

Nashville, Tennessee was home to all donors, who were Caucasian adults. Germline CDR1 reads MNHNY; CDR2 reads SVGAGI (reference sequence). Trimming cost V 8 bases and J 4 bases, with 14 bases left between them. The CDR3 spans 13 residues. Method: immunoSEQ multiplex PCR; TCRdb's copy keeps in-frame clones and lacks some. Of 2 million to 3 million clones listed, approximately 93% are singletons. The gene calls are TRBV6-6 and TRBJ2-5; either TRBD1 or TRBD2 may supply D (5 bases each). The clonotype originates from a man aged 18 to 29 in good health. Some clones in this sample may be carry-over from other donors' samples. Sequencing used naive CD4+ T cells from PBMCs. Stated subset: CD45RA+ positively selected. This chain's CDR3 is CASAFRDGETQYF. CDR3 bases: TGTGCCAGCGCCTTTAGGGACGGAGAGACCCAGTACTTC.